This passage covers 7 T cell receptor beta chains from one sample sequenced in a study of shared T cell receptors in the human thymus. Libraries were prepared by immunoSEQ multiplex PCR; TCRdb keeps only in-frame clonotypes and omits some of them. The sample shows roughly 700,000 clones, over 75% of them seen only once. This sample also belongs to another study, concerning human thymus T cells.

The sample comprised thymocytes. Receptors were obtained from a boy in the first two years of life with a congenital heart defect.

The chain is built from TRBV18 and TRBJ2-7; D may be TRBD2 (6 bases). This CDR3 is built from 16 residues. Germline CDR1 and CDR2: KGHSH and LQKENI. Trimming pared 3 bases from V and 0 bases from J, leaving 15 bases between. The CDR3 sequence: CASSPKLGLNSYEQYF. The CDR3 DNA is TGTGCCAGCTCACCTAAACTAGGACTAAACTCCTACGAGCAGTACTTC.

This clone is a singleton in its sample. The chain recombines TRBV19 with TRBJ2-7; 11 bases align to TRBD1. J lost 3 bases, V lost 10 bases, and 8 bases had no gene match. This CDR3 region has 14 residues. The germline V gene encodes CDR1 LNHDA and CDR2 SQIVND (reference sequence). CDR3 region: CATARTGGGYEQYF. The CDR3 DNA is TGTGCCACGGCGAGGACAGGGGGCGGCTACGAGCAGTACTTC.

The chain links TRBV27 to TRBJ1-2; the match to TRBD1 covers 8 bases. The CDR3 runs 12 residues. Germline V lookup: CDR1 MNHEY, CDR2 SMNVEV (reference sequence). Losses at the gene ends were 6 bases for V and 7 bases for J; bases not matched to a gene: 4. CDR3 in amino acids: CASRDRVGGYTF. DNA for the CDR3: TGTGCCAGCAGGGACAGGGTGGGTGGCTACACCTTC.

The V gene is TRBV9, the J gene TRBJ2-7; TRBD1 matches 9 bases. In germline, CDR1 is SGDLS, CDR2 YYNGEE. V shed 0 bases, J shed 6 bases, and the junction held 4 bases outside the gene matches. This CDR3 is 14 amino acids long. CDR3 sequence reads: CASSVGTGDGEQYF. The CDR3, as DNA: TGTGCCAGCAGCGTAGGGACAGGGGACGGCGAGCAGTACTTC.

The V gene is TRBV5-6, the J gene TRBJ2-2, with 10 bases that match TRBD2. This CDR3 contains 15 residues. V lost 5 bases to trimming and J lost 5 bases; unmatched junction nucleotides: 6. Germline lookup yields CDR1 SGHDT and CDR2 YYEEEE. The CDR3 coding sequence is TGTGCCAGCAGTTTGAGCGGGAGGGGAACCGGGGAGCTGTTTTTT. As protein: CASSLSGRGTGELFF.

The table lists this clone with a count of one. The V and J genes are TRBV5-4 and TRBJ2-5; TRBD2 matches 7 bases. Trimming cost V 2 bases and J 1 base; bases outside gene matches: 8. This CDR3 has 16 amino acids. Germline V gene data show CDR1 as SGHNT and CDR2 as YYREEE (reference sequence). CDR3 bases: TGTGCCAGCAGCTTAGGAGGACTAGGAGGCCAAGAGACCCAGTACTTC. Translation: CASSLGGLGGQETQYF.

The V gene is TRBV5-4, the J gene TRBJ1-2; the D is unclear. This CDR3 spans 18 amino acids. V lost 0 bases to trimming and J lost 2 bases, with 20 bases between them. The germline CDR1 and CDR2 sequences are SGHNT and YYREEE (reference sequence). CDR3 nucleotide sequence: TGTGCCAGCAGCTTGGAGAGGGCTGGCAGACCTACGAACTATGGCTACACCTTC. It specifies CASSLERAGRPTNYGYTF.